The source of this TCR beta chain is a study of blood T cell repertoires in COVID-19 (dated by TCRdb to between 2020 and 2021). A note on the overall study: The collaborator samples originated in the United States, Italy and Spain and spanned the acute and convalescent phases of COVID-19. The samples were drawn from two sources: the first 160 participants of the ongoing ImmuneRACE study, and 1,000 to 1,500 subjects contributed by 6 global collaborators. Deeply sampled blood TCRbeta repertoires from subjects exposed to, actively infected with, or recovered from COVID-19 were included in the dataset. A freely available public database, intended as a resource for researchers studying the immune response to SARS-CoV-2, is where the repertoires were released. Sample metadata almost always included a de-identified subject ID, COVID-19 status, age in years and sex. HLA class I and class II types, where available, came from metadata supplied by the sample provider rather than from assay-based typing. The prospective study material was composed of cDNA or gDNA derived from T cells, B-cell-depleted T cells, or PBMCs. General study outcomes and caveats: The amount of clinical and demographic metadata varied by source and participant and was provided uncurated.

About this clone itself: It lacks a known antigen. No base-level quality is on record; no much larger clone is a single base apart.

The collaborating institutions used their own protocols to collect whole blood in K2EDTA tubes. For TCRbeta analysis, collaborator samples were shipped as frozen whole blood, as isolated PBMCs, or as DNA extracted from either sample type. TCRbeta CDR3 regions were amplified from genomic DNA by means of the immunoSEQ Assay, a bias-controlled multiplex PCR. Regarding the original processing steps: The number of nucleated cells in each sample was estimated by amplification of reference gene primers within the assay. Sequence reads were collapsed and filtered to measure the absolute abundance of every unique TCRbeta CDR3 rearrangement. Productive Simpson clonality was computed per sample as the square root of Simpson's diversity index over productive rearrangements. Drawn from immuneACCESS, this table holds only the in-frame rearrangements with V and J called that TCRdb kept. Clones are partly lost; checked studies trace under half to an unresolved V gene and leave the rest unexplained. The V and J calls and the clone size are those of that table, but D and trimming were determined from the DNA. In all, the sample holds some 130,000 clones, and over 60% of those were seen once. The ten most abundant clones make up 1.9% of the sample.

CDR3 length: 14 amino acids, cysteine to phenylalanine. Kept here is only the CDR3 DNA, which spans 42 bases and is read in frame from base 1. CDR1 and CDR2 (SEHNR, FQNEAQ) derive from the germline V gene (reference sequence). V trim: 5 bases; J trim: 6 bases; unmatched bases: 8. The sequencing input was peripheral blood. The clonotype originates from an older woman with acute or convalescent COVID-19. The receptor chain draws on TRBV7-9 and TRBJ1-1; 8 bases in between match TRBD1. The DNA sequence is given as TGTGCCAGCAGCGGACAGGGTGTAGGCGCTGAAGCTTTCTTT. It is translated as CASSGQGVGAEAFF.